The present T cell receptor (beta chain) was sequenced within a study of regulatory T cells in long-lasting Graves disease. Study outcomes and limitations: Comparison showed that persistent patients shared more public clonotypes (around 3,000) than new patients (about 970).

CDR3 regions were amplified by Arm-PCR using iRepertoire HTBI primers to build TCR beta libraries. TCRdb reprocessed the multiplex PCR reads with MiXCR, giving one entry per CDR3 protein. The repertoire holds roughly 350,000 distinct CDR3 sequences, with around 15% as singletons. This clonotype has at least ten counts. Antigen: not known. Germline-derived CDR1 and CDR2 are SGHTA and FQGNSA. J gave up 5 bases and V 3 bases, and 6 bases lay outside the gene matches. This CDR3 has 16 residues. As for time point: newly diagnosed GD, antithyroid drugs for less than 3 months. Extracted RNA from PBMCs served as the source of the TCR library. Peripheral blood, around 9 milliliters per patient, was collected in EDTA tubes. These same data were also listed under a study on T cells in Graves' hyperthyroidism and ophthalmopathy. From that paper: A first-round RT-PCR of the TCR CDR3 used the HTBI primer set.

The genes are TRBV7-2 and TRBJ2-5; 13 bases are a match to TRBD2. The sequences come from peripheral blood mononuclear cells (PBMCs), collected at new diagnosis, from a patient treated with antithyroid drugs. The sequence was obtained from a man aged 40-49 years with Graves disease. The CDR3 DNA reads TGTGCCAGCAGCTTCCCGGGACTAGCGGGGCGGGAGACCCAGTACTTC. It yields the protein CASSFPGLAGRETQYF.